Shown below are 10 T cell receptor beta chains from a single sample sequenced in a study of blood T cells in healthy people across ages. A second 7 to 11 cycle PCR used barcoded and J-beta primers. Each CDR3 protein gets one entry after TCRdb re-called the 5' RACE reads with MiXCR. The sample consists of about 680,000 distinct CDR3 sequences, around 45% of them appearing once. The sequencing input was blood. All receptors come from an older woman in good health.

The chain is built from TRBV21-1 and TRBJ2-3; no DNA check was done on the table's D call, TRBD1. TRBV21-1 is deemed a pseudogene. The CDR3 has 13 amino acids. CDR3 nucleotide sequence: TGTGCCACCTGCCGGTTAGGACAGGTCCTAATGTATTTT. Residues: CATCRLGQVLMYF.

The chain has TRBV13 and TRBJ2-3, with 7 positions matching TRBD2. V trimming: 4 bases; J trimming: 1 base; junction bases outside the gene matches: 8. Germline V gives CDR1 PRHDT, CDR2 FYEKMQ (reference sequence). The CDR3 has 16 residues. The CDR3 nucleotides read TGTGCCAGCAGCTCTAAAGGACTAGTGGGCACAGATACGCAGTATTTT. Amino acid sequence: CASSSKGLVGTDTQYF.

The table lists this clonotype with many counts. This chain uses TRBV7-9 with TRBJ2-7; D is unclear. Germline V gene data show CDR1 as SEHNR and CDR2 as FQNEAQ (reference sequence). The CDR3 has 14 amino acids. Deletions cut 0 bases from V and 1 base from J, with 7 bases between. In DNA, the CDR3 is TGTGCCAGCAGCTTAGCGATACAGTCCTACGAGCAGTACTTC. This gives the protein CASSLAIQSYEQYF. Combining the CDR3 with reference TRBV7-9 and TRBJ2-7 gives the whole variable domain DTGVSQNPRHKITKRGQNVTFRCDPISEHNRLYWYRQTLGQGPEFLTYFQNEAQLEKSRLLSDRFSAERPKGSFSTLEIQRTEQGDSAMYLCASSLAIQSYEQYFGPGTRLTVT.

For this clonotype: Sequence at one end of the junction differs from germline and may be a read error. This rearrangement joins TRBV11-2 to TRBJ2-3, with 9 bases fitting TRBD1. This CDR3 is 12 amino acids long. Germline CDR1 SGHAT, CDR2 FQNNGV. CDR3 DNA: TGTGCCAACAGCTGGACAGGGGCGCCGCAGTATTTT. This gives the protein CANSWTGAPQYF.

Only one count was recorded for this clonotype. V and J are TRBV6-2 or TRBV6-3 and TRBJ2-1; possible D gene TRBD2, 5 bases. V lost 3 bases and J 8 bases, leaving 14 bases between the germline ends. Germline lookup yields CDR1 MNHEY and CDR2 SVGEGT. CDR3 length equals 14 residues. The CDR3 is CASSYGRERDEQFF. In DNA, the CDR3 is TGTGCCAGCAGTTATGGTAGGGAGAGAGATGAGCAGTTCTTC.

Remarks on this clonotype: A much larger clone differs by one base, so this may be a read error. The V gene is TRBV20-1, the J gene TRBJ2-7; TRBD1 agrees at 8 bases. The CDR3 is made up of 14 amino acids. Germline CDR1 is DFQATT and CDR2 is SNEGSKA (reference sequence). Written as DNA, the CDR3 is TGCAGTGCTGGAGAGGGGGGACAGGTATACGAGCAGTACTTC. Its translation is CSAGEGGQVYEQYF.

This clonotype was detected a few times. This chain joins TRBV6-2 or TRBV6-3 and TRBJ1-2; possibly TRBD1 for D (5 bases). The CDR3 has 14 residues. The V gene lost 8 bases and the J gene lost 5 bases, with 18 bases spanning the gap. The germline gives CDR1 MNHEY, CDR2 SVGEGT. In nucleotides, the CDR3 is TGTGCCAGCCGCCGGGATGGGACGGTTTATGGCTACACCTTC. Protein: CASRRDGTVYGYTF.

The CDR3 spells CAISAGQQETQYF. In DNA, the CDR3 is TGTGCCATCAGTGCCGGGCAGCAAGAGACCCAGTACTTC. The chain couples TRBV10-3 to TRBJ2-5, with D unresolved. This CDR3 comprises 13 residues. Germline lookup yields CDR1 ENHRY and CDR2 SYGVKD. V was cut by 4 bases and J by 2 bases, with 8 bases left in between.

This clonotype was found a few times. This chain joins TRBV3-1 and TRBJ2-7; D remains unclear. The V end lost 3 bases, the J end lost 1 base, and 13 bases lay between the germline ends. The CDR3 runs to 15 residues. Germline CDR1 LGHDT, CDR2 YNNKEL (reference sequence). CDR3 DNA sequence: TGTGCCAGCAGCCAGAGCTTGGGCCTATCCTACGAGCAGTACTTC. It encodes CASSQSLGLSYEQYF.

In the case of this clonotype: One end of the junction varies from germline; a read error may be responsible. The rearrangement uses TRBV7-8 and TRBJ2-6, with D possibly TRBD1 on 5 matching bases. CDR3 length equals 15 residues. The germline V gene has CDR1 SGHVS and CDR2 FQNEAQ. CDR3 in amino acids: CASSSTSKGVNVLTF. The CDR3 region has the DNA TGTGCCAGCAGCTCCACTTCGAAAGGGGTCAACGTCCTGACTTTC.